The clone carrying this T cell receptor (beta chain) was picked up one time. The junction departs from germline at one end; a sequencing error may be responsible. Germline lookup yields CDR1 LNHNV and CDR2 YYDKDF (reference sequence). CDR3 length: 17 residues. This sample is part of a study of Graves' ophthalmopathy and Graves' hyperthyroidism. Transcripts of RNA were the source for amplifying TCR beta CDR3 regions. HTBI primers served in a first-round RT-PCR, which a second-round multiplex PCR followed. TCRdb re-analysed the multiplex PCR reads in MiXCR, keeping a single row per CDR3 protein. The sample consists of about 740,000 distinct CDR3 sequences, 40% of them appearing once.

Source material: peripheral blood. The chain uses TRBV15 and TRBJ2-5; 12 nucleotides align to TRBD2. The clonotype originates from an adult man with Graves' ophthalmopathy. The CDR3 reads CASSLTPTSGSKETQYF. CDR3 in DNA: TGTGCCAGCAGCTTAACCCCGACTAGCGGGAGTAAAGAGACCCAGTACTTC.